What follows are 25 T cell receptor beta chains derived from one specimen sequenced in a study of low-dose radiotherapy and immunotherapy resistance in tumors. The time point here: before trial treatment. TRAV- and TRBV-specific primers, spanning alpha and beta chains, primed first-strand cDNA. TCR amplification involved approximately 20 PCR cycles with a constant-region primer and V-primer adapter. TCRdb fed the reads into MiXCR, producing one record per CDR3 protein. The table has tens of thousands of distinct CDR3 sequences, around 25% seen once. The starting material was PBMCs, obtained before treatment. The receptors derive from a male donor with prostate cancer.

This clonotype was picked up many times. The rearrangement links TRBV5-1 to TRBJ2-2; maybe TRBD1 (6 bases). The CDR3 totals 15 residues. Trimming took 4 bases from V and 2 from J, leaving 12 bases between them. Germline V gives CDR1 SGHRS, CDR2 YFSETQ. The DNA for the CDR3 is TGCGCCAGCAGCGTGGACAGCTTCAACACCGGGGAGCTGTTTTTT. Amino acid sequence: CASSVDSFNTGELFF.

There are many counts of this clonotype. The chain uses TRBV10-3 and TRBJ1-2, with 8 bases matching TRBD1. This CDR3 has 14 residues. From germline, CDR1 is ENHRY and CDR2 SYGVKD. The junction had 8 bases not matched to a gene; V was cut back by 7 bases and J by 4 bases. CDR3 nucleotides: TGTGCCATCACCCCGGGACAGGAGATCTATGGCTACACCTTC. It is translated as CAITPGQEIYGYTF.

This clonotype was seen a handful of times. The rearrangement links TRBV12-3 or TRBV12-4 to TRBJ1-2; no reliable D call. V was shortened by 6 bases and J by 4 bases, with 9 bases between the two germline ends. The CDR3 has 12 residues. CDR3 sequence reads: CASRGIRYGYTF. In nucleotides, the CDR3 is TGTGCCAGCAGGGGGATTCGCTATGGCTACACCTTC.

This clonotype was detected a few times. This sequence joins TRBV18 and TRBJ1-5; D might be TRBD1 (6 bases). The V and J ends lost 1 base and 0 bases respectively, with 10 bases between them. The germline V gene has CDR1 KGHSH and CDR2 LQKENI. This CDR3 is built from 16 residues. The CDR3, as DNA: TGTGCCAGCTCACCACGGCACAGGGATAGCAATCAGCCCCAGCATTTT. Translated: CASSPRHRDSNQPQHF.

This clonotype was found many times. The CDR3 protein is CASGGGQFTAYEQYF. Here the CDR3 DNA reads TGTGCTAGTGGTGGCGGACAGTTCACCGCCTACGAGCAGTACTTC. The chain couples TRBV12-5 to TRBJ2-7, with D perhaps matching TRBD1 (6 bases). V dropped 5 bases and J dropped 2 bases, with 16 bases sitting between them. The CDR3 runs to 15 residues. The germline V gene has CDR1 LGHNT and CDR2 FRNRAP.

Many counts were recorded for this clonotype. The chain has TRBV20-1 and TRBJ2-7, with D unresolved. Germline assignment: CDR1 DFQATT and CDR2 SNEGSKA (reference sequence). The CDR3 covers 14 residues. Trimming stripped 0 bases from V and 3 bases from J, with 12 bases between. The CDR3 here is CSARDSGGNYEQYF. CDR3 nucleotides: TGCAGTGCTAGAGACAGTGGCGGTAACTACGAGCAGTACTTC.

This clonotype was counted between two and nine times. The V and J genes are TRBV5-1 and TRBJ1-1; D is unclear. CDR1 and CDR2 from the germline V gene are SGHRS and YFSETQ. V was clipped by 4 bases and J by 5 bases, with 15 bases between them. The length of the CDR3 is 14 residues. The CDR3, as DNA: TGCGCCAGCAGCCCGGGAGGCTGGGGAACTGAAGCTTTCTTT. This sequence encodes CASSPGGWGTEAFF.

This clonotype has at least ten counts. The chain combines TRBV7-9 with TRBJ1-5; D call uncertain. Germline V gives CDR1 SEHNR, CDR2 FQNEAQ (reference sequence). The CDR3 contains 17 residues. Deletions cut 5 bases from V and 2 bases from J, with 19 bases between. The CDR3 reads CASSRGPLGSGNQPQHF. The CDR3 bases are TGTGCCAGCAGCCGCGGACCCCTCGGGAGTGGCAATCAGCCCCAGCATTTT.

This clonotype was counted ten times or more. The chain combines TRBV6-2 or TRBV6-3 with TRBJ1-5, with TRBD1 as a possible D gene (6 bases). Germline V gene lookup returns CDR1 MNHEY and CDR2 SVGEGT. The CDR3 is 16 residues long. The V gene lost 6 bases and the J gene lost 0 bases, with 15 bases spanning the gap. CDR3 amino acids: CASRPSQGYSNQPQHF. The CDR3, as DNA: TGTGCCAGCAGGCCATCACAGGGCTATAGCAATCAGCCCCAGCATTTT.

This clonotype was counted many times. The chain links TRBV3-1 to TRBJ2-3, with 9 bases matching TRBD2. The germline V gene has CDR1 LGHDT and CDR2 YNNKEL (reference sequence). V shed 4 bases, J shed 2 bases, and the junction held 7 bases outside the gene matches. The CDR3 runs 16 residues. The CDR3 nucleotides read TGTGCCAGCAGCCCTTTTAGCGGGAGCCCCACAGATACGCAGTATTTT. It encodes CASSPFSGSPTDTQYF.

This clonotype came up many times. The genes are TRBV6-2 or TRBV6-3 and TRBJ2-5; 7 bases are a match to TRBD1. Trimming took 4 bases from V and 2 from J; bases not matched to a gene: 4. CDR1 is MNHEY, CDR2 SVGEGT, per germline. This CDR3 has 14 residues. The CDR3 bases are TGTGCCAGCAGTTTAGGGACAGCACAAGAGACCCAGTACTTC. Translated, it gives CASSLGTAQETQYF.

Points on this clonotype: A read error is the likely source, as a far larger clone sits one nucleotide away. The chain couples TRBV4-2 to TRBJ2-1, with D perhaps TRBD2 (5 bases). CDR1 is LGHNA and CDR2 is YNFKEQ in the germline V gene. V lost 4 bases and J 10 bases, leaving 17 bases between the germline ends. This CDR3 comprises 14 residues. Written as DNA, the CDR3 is TGTGCCAGCAGCCCCGGACTGGAGTCTGCCGAGCAGTTCTTC. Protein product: CASSPGLESAEQFF.

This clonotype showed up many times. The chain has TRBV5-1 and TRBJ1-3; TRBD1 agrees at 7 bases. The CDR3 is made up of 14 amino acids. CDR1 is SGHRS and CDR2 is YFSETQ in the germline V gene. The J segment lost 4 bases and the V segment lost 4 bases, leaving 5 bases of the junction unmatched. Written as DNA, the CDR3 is TGCGCCAGCAGCACCCGGGACAGAGGAAACACCATATATTTT. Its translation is CASSTRDRGNTIYF.

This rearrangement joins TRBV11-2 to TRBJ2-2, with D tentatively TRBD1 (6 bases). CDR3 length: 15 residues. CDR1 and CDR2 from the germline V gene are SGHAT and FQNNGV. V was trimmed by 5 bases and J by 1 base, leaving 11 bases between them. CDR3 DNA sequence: TGTGCCAGCAGCACCACAGGGAAGAACACCGGGGAGCTGTTTTTT. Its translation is CASSTTGKNTGELFF.

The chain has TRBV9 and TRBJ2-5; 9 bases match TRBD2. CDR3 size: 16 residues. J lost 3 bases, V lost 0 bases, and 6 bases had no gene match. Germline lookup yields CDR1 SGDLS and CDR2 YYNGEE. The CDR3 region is CASSVGGSGSEETQYF. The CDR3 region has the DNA TGTGCCAGCAGCGTAGGAGGTAGCGGGAGCGAAGAGACCCAGTACTTC. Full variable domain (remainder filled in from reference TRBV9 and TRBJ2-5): DSGVTQTPKHLITATGQRVTLRCSPRSGDLSVYWYQQSLDQGLQFLIQYYNGEERAKGNILERFSAQQFPDLHSELNLSSLELGDSALYFCASSVGGSGSEETQYFGPGTRLLVL.

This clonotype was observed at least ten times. DNA for the CDR3: TGCAGCGCCGGAGGGGGCGTGGGGGCAGATACGCAGTATTTT. Its translation: CSAGGGVGADTQYF. The V call is TRBV29-1, the J call TRBJ2-3; weak D call: TRBD1 (7 bases). The CDR3 is 14 amino acids. Germline V gene data show CDR1 as SQVTM and CDR2 as ANQGSEA. Trimming removed 7 bases at V and 4 bases at J, with 18 bases between.

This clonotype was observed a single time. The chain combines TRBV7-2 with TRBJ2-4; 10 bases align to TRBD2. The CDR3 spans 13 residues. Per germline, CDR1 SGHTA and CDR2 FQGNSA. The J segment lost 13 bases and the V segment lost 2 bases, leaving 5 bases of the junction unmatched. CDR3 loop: CASSLRTSGLQYF. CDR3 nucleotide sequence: TGTGCCAGCAGCTTACGGACTAGCGGCCTACAGTACTTC.

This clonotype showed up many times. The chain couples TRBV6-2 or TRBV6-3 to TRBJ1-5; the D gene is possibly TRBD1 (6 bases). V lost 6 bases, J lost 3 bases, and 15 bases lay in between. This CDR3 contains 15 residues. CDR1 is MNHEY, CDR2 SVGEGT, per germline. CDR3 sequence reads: CASSTSGQNNQPQHF. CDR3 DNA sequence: TGTGCCAGCAGCACTAGCGGACAGAACAATCAGCCCCAGCATTTT.

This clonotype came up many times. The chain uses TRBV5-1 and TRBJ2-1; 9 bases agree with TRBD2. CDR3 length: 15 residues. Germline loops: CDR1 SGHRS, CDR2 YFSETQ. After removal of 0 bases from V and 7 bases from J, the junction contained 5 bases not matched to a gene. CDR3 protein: CASSLGPSGKNEQFF. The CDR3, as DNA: TGCGCCAGCAGCTTGGGCCCTAGCGGGAAGAATGAGCAGTTCTTC.

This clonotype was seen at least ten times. The CDR3 here is CASWGDGNSNQPQHF. CDR3 coding DNA: TGTGCCAGTTGGGGGGACGGTAATAGCAATCAGCCCCAGCATTTT. This chain connects TRBV19 to TRBJ1-5, with a weak D call TRBD1 (5 bases). The CDR3 has 15 residues. V was clipped by 8 bases and J by 0 bases, with 14 bases between them. Per germline, CDR1 LNHDA and CDR2 SQIVND (reference sequence).

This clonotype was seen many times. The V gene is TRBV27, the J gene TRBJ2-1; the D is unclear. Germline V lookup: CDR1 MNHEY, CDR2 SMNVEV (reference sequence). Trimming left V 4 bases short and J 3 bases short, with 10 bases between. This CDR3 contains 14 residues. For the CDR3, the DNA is TGTGCCAGCAGTTGGTCTAGATTCTACAATGAGCAGTTCTTC. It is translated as CASSWSRFYNEQFF.

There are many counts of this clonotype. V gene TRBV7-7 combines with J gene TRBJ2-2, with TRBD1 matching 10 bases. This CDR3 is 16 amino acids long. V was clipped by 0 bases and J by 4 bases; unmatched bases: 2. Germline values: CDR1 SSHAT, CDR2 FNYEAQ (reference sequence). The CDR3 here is CASSLAGQGITGELFF. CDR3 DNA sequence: TGTGCCAGCAGCTTAGCGGGACAGGGGATCACCGGGGAGCTGTTTTTT.

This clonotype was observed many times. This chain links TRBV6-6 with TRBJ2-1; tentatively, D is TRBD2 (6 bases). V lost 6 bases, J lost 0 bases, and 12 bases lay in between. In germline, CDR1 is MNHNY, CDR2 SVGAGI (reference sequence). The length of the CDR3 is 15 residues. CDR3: CASSHGGNSYNEQFF. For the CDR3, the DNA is TGTGCCAGCAGCCACGGGGGAAACTCCTACAATGAGCAGTTCTTC.

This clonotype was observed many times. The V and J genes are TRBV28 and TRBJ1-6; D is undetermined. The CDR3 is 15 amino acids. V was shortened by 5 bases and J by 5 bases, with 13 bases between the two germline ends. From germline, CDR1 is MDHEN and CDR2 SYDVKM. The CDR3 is CASSPNGPDNSPLHF. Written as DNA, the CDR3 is TGTGCCAGCAGTCCGAACGGGCCAGATAATTCACCCCTCCACTTT.

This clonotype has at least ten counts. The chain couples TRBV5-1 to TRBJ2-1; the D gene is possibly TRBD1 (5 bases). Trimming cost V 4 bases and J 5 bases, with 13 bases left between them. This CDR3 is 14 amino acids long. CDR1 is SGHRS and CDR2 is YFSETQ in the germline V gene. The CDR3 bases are TGCGCCAGCAGCCGGACAATTAGGAACAATGAGCAGTTCTTC. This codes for CASSRTIRNNEQFF.